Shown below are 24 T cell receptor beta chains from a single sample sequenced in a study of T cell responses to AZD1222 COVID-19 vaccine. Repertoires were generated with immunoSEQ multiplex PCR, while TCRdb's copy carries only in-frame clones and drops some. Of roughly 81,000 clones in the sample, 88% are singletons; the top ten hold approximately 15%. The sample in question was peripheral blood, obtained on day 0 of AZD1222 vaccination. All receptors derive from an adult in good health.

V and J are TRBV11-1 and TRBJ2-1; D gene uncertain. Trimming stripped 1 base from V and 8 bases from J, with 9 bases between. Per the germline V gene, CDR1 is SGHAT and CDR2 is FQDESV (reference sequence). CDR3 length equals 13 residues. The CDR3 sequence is CASSLGLQDEQFF. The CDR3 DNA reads TGTGCCAGCAGCTTAGGACTTCAAGATGAGCAGTTCTTC. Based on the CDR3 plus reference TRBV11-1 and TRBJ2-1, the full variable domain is EAEVAQSPRYKITEKSQAVAFWCDPISGHATLYWYRQILGQGPELLVQFQDESVVDDSQLPKDRFSAERLKGVDSTLKIQPAELGDSAMYLCASSLGLQDEQFFGPGTRLTVL.

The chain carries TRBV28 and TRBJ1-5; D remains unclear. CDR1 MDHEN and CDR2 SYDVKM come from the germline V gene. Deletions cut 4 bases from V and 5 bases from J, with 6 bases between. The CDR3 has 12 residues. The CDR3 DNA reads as TGTGCCAGCAGTTCCCTGGATCAGCCCCAGCATTTT. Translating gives CASSSLDQPQHF.

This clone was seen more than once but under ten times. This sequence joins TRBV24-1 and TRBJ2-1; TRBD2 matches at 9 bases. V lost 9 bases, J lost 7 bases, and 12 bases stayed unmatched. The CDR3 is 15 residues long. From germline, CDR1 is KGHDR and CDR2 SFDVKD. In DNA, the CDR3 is TGTGCCACCCGACCCGGGACTAGCCGTCCGAATGAGCAGTTCTTC. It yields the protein CATRPGTSRPNEQFF.

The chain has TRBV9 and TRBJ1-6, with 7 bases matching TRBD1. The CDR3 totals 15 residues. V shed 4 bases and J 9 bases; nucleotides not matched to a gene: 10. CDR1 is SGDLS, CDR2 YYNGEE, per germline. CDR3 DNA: TGTGCCAGCAGCCTCGGACAGGAATGGCTTTCACCCCTCCACTTT. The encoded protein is CASSLGQEWLSPLHF.

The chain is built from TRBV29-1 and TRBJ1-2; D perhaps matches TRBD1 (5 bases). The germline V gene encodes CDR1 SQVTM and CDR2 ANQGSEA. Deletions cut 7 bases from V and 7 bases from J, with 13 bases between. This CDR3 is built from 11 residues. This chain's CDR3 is CSGGLEAGYTF. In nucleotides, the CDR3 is TGCAGCGGGGGACTGGAGGCTGGCTACACCTTC.

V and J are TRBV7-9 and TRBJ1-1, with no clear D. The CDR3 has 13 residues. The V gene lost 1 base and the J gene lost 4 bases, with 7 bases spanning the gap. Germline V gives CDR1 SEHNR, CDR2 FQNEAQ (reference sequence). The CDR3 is CASSLGGPTEAFF. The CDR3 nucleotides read TGTGCCAGCAGCTTAGGGGGTCCCACTGAAGCTTTCTTT.

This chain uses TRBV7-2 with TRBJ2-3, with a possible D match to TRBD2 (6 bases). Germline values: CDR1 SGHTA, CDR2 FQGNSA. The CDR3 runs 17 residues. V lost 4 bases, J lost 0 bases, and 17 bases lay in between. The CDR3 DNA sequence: TGTGCCAGCAGCTCGCTTGCTGCGGGGCCAAGCACAGATACGCAGTATTTT. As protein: CASSSLAAGPSTDTQYF.

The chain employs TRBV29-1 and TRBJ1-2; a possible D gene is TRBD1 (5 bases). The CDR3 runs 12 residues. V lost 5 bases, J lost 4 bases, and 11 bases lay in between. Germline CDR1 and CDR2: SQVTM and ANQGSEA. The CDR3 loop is CSVPRVGYGYTF. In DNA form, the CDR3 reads TGCAGCGTTCCCAGGGTAGGCTATGGCTACACCTTC.

CDR3 DNA: TGTGCCAGCAGTTTAAATGGGGTAGCGCGCTACGAGCAGTACTTC. Translating it yields CASSLNGVARYEQYF. The chain joins TRBV28 to TRBJ2-7, with D possibly TRBD2 on 5 matching bases. Germline CDR1 MDHEN, CDR2 SYDVKM. This CDR3 region has 15 residues. Trimming removed 2 bases from V and 3 bases from J, with 14 bases in between.

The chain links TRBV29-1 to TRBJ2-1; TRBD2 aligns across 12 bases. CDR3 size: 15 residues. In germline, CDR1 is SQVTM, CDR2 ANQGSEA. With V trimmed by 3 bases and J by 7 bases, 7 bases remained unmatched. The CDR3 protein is CSVDRTSGTGNEQFF. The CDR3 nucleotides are TGCAGCGTTGATAGGACTAGCGGGACCGGGAATGAGCAGTTCTTC.

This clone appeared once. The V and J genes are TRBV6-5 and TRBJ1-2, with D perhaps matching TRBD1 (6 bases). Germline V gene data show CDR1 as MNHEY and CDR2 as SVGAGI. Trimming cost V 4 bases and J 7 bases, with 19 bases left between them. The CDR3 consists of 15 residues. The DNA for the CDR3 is TGTGCCAGCAGTTTCGCCCGGGGACAAGCGATTGGCTACACCTTC. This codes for CASSFARGQAIGYTF.

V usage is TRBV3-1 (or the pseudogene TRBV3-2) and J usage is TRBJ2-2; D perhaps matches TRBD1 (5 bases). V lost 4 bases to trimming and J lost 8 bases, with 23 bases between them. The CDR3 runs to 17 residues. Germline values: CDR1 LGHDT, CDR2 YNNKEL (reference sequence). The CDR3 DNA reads TGTGCCAGCAGCCCCCACCTCCAGGGTTCGTTAACAGGGGAGCTGTTTTTT. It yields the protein CASSPHLQGSLTGELFF.

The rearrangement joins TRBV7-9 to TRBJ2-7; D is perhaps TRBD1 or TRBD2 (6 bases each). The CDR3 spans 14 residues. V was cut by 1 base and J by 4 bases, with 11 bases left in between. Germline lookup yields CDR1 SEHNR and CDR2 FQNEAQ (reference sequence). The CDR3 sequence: CASSLGGAIYEQYF. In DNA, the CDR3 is TGTGCCAGCAGCTTAGGGGGGGCGATATACGAGCAGTACTTC.

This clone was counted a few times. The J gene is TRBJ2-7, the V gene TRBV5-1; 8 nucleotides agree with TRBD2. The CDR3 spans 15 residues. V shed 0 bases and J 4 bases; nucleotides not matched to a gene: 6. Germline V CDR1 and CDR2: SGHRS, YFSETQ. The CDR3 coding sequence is TGCGCCAGCAGCTTGGCGCGTGCTAGCGGGTACGAGCAGTACTTC. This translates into CASSLARASGYEQYF.

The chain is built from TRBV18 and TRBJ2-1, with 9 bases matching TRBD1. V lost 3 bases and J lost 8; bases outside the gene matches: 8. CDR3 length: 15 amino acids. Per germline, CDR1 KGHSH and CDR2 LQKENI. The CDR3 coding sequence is TGTGCCAGCTCACCCTTCACAGGGGGCTCCGATGAGCAGTTCTTC. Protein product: CASSPFTGGSDEQFF. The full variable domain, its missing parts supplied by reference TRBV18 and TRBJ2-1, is NAGVMQNPRHLVRRRGQEARLRCSPMKGHSHVYWYRQLPEEGLKFMVYLQKENIIDESGMPKERFSAEFPKEGPSILRIQQVVRGDSAAYFCASSPFTGGSDEQFFGPGTRLTVL.

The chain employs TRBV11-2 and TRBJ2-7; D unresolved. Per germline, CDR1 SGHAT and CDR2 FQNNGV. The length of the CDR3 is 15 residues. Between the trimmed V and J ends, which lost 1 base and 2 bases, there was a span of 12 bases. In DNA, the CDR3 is TGTGCCAGCAGCTTAGGGGCCCGACATACCTACGAGCAGTACTTC. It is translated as CASSLGARHTYEQYF.

CDR3 nucleotide sequence: TGTGCCAGCAGCCGCACAGTTTACAATCAGCCCCAGCATTTT. It yields the protein CASSRTVYNQPQHF. The rearrangement joins TRBV6-2 or TRBV6-3 to TRBJ1-5, with D unresolved. Germline assignment: CDR1 MNHEY and CDR2 SVGEGT. The CDR3 is made up of 14 amino acids. Trimming took off 6 bases at V and 3 bases at J, with 12 bases between the two ends.

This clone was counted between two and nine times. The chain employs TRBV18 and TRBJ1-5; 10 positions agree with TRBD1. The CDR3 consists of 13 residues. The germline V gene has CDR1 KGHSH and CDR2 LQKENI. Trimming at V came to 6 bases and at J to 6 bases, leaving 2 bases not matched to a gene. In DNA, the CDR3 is TGTGCCAGCTCGGGGACAGGGGTTCAGCCCCAGCATTTT. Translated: CASSGTGVQPQHF. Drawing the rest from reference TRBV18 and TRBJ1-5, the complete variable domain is NAGVMQNPRHLVRRRGQEARLRCSPMKGHSHVYWYRQLPEEGLKFMVYLQKENIIDESGMPKERFSAEFPKEGPSILRIQQVVRGDSAAYFCASSGTGVQPQHFGDGTRLSIL.

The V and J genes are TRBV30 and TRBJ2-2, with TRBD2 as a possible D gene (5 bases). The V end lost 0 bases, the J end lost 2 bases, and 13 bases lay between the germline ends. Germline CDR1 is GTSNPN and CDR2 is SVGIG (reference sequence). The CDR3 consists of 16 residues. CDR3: CAWSVFRTHNTGELFF. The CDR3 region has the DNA TGTGCCTGGAGTGTGTTTCGGACTCACAACACCGGGGAGCTGTTTTTT.

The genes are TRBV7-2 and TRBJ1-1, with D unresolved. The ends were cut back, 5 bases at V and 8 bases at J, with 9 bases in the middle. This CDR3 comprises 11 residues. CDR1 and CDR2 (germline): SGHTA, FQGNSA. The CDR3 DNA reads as TGTGCCAGCAGCGACGGTTGGGAAGCTTTCTTT. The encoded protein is CASSDGWEAFF.

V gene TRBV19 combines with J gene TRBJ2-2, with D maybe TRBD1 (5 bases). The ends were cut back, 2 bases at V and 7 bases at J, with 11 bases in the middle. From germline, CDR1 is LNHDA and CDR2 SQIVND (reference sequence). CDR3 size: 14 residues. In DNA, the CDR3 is TGTGCCAGTAGTATAATAGGGGATCGCGGGGAGCTGTTTTTT. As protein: CASSIIGDRGELFF.

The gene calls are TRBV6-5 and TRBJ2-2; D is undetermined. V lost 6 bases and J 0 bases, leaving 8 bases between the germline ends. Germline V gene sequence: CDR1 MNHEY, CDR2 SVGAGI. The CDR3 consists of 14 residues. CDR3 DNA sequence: TGTGCCAGCAGAGTCATCGCGAACACCGGGGAGCTGTTTTTT. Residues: CASRVIANTGELFF.

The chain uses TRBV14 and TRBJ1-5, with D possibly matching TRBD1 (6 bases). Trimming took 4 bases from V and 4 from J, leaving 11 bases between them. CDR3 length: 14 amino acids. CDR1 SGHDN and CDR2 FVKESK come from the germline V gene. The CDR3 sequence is CASSPQGMNQPQHF. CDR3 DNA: TGTGCCAGCAGCCCCCAGGGGATGAATCAGCCCCAGCATTTT.

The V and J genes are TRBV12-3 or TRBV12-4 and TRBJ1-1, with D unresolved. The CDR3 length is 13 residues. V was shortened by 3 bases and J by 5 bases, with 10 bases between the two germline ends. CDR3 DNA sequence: TGTGCCAGCAGTTTTTCGGGGAGTACTGAAGCTTTCTTT. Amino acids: CASSFSGSTEAFF.